The clone carrying this T cell receptor (beta chain) occurred a few times. Some clones are missing from TCRdb's copy, which holds only in-frame ones; the method was immunoSEQ multiplex PCR. The sample lists 150,000 to 200,000 clones, around nine tenths occurring once. The data are from a study of blood T cell repertoires in COVID-19. About the study: Donors in the United States, Italy and Spain gave samples during acute or convalescent COVID-19. Sources were T cells, B-cell-depleted T cells, or PBMCs; the material itself was cDNA or gDNA.

The sequencing input was peripheral blood. This receptor was taken from a man between 65 and 85 years old with acute or convalescent COVID-19.

CDR3 sequence: CASSPPGGQEYTEAFF. The CDR3 DNA reads TGTGCCAGCAGCCCACCGGGTGGACAGGAATACACTGAAGCTTTCTTT. The gene calls are TRBV7-3 and TRBJ1-1; 7 bases are shared with TRBD1. Germline CDR1 reads SGHTA; CDR2 reads FQGTGA. This CDR3 contains 16 residues. V was pared by 5 bases and J by 3 bases, with 12 bases of the junction left unmatched.